These 13 T cell receptor beta chains originate from one sample sequenced in a study of OX40 agonist ivuxolimab in advanced cancers. Only in-frame clones appear in the TCRdb table, and some are missing; sequencing was by immunoSEQ multiplex PCR. The profile shows about 27,000 clones, 81% of them singletons. The sample was CD4+ or CD8+ T cells sorted from blood, taken in a trial of the OX40 agonist ivuxolimab. These receptors were collected from an adult with an advanced solid tumor such as melanoma, head and neck, liver or kidney cancer.

V and J are TRBV9 and TRBJ2-7, with D perhaps matching TRBD1 (6 bases). Germline V gene lookup returns CDR1 SGDLS and CDR2 YYNGEE. V was cut by 1 base and J by 6 bases, with 14 bases left in between. This CDR3 comprises 14 residues. This CDR3 reads CASSVLPDSREQYF. The DNA of the CDR3 is TGTGCCAGCAGCGTACTGCCGGACAGCCGCGAGCAGTACTTC.

The CDR3 region is CASSVAGQTYEQYF. Here the CDR3 DNA reads TGTGCCAGCAGCGTAGCGGGGCAGACCTACGAGCAGTACTTC. The genes are TRBV9 and TRBJ2-7; TRBD1 or TRBD2 may be the D gene (5 bases each). Germline CDR1 and CDR2: SGDLS and YYNGEE. V lost 0 bases to trimming and J lost 2 bases, with 9 bases between them. The CDR3 is 14 amino acids.

This clone was recorded only once. This sequence joins TRBV6-1 and TRBJ1-5; D is perhaps TRBD1 (5 bases). This CDR3 region has 16 residues. CDR1 MNHNS and CDR2 SASEGT come from the germline V gene. The ends were cut back, 0 bases at V and 5 bases at J, with 14 bases in the middle. This chain's CDR3 is CASSEAPAGIDQPQHF. CDR3 nucleotide sequence: TGTGCCAGCAGTGAAGCGCCTGCAGGGATCGATCAGCCCCAGCATTTT.

The CDR3 bases are TGTGCCAGCACCGGGGGTAGCAATCAGCCCCAGCATTTT. It translates to CASTGGSNQPQHF. The chain employs TRBV28 and TRBJ1-5, with a tentative D call TRBD1 (5 bases). This CDR3 is built from 13 residues. Germline-derived CDR1 and CDR2 are MDHEN and SYDVKM. V was clipped by 7 bases and J by 0 bases, with 7 bases between them. Complete variable domain (other parts from reference TRBV28 and TRBJ1-5): DVKVTQSSRYLVKRTGEKVFLECVQDMDHENMFWYRQDPGLGLRLIYFSYDVKMKEKGDIPEGYSVSREKKERFSLILESASTNQTSMYLCASTGGSNQPQHFGDGTRLSIL.

V and J are TRBV6-4 and TRBJ2-3; maybe TRBD2 (5 bases). The CDR3 totals 14 residues. The V gene's germline CDR1 is MRHNA and CDR2 SNTAGT. V shed 10 bases and J shed 2 bases, with 16 bases lying between them. Here the CDR3 DNA reads TGTGCCACCAGCCCAGCCCGGGACACAGATACGCAGTATTTT. Amino acid sequence: CATSPARDTDTQYF.

This rearrangement joins TRBV11-1 to TRBJ2-5; 8 positions agree with TRBD2. This CDR3 contains 15 residues. V lost 1 base, J lost 2 bases, and 3 bases stayed unmatched. The germline V gene encodes CDR1 SGHAT and CDR2 FQDESV (reference sequence). The DNA of the CDR3 is TGTGCCAGCAGCTTAGGCGGGGGGCAACAAGAGACCCAGTACTTC. Its protein is CASSLGGGQQETQYF. Filled out from reference TRBV11-1 and TRBJ2-5, the complete variable domain reads EAEVAQSPRYKITEKSQAVAFWCDPISGHATLYWYRQILGQGPELLVQFQDESVVDDSQLPKDRFSAERLKGVDSTLKIQPAELGDSAMYLCASSLGGGQQETQYFGPGTRLLVL.

This chain links TRBV9 with TRBJ2-7; a weak D match, TRBD2 (6 bases). Germline values: CDR1 SGDLS, CDR2 YYNGEE. V was trimmed by 2 bases and J by 3 bases, leaving 15 bases between them. The CDR3 sequence is 15 residues long. This CDR3 reads CASSVLPGLSYEQYF. DNA of the CDR3: TGTGCCAGCAGCGTTTTGCCGGGACTCAGCTACGAGCAGTACTTC.

The chain couples TRBV7-9 to TRBJ2-5, with 13 bases fitting TRBD2. The CDR3 runs 16 residues. The V and J ends lost 5 bases and 5 bases, in that order; junction bases with no gene match: 8. Germline CDR1 reads SEHNR; CDR2 reads FQNEAQ (reference sequence). The CDR3 reads CASSAGLAGAYETQYF. The CDR3 DNA is TGTGCCAGCAGCGCCGGACTAGCGGGGGCCTACGAGACCCAGTACTTC.

The V gene is TRBV29-1, the J gene TRBJ2-2, with no clear D. The V gene lost 4 bases and the J gene lost 1 base, with 10 bases spanning the gap. The CDR3 has 14 residues. Germline V gives CDR1 SQVTM, CDR2 ANQGSEA. The CDR3 protein is CSVVNTMNTGELFF. The CDR3, as DNA: TGCAGCGTTGTGAATACTATGAACACCGGGGAGCTGTTTTTT.

The V call is TRBV27, the J call TRBJ2-7, with 13 bases matching TRBD2. The junction had 8 bases not matched to a gene; V was cut back by 8 bases and J by 4 bases. CDR3 length: 15 residues. Germline V lookup: CDR1 MNHEY, CDR2 SMNVEV (reference sequence). CDR3 protein: CASGTWTSGSYEQYF. The CDR3 DNA reads TGTGCCAGCGGAACTTGGACTAGCGGGAGTTACGAGCAGTACTTC.

This clone was seen just once. This chain uses TRBV7-9 with TRBJ2-5, with 11 positions matching TRBD2. The junction had 9 bases not matched to a gene; V was cut back by 5 bases and J by 4 bases. The CDR3 is 16 residues long. Per germline, CDR1 SEHNR and CDR2 FQNEAQ (reference sequence). CDR3 protein: CASSDYGTSGLETQYF. CDR3 nucleotides: TGTGCCAGCAGCGACTACGGGACTAGCGGTCTAGAGACCCAGTACTTC.

This chain connects TRBV2 to TRBJ2-1; 7 bases match TRBD2. The germline V gene has CDR1 SNHLY and CDR2 FYNNEI. V lost 7 bases to trimming and J lost 7 bases; unmatched junction nucleotides: 16. CDR3 length: 16 residues. CDR3 loop: CASTPVLAGVGNEQFF. CDR3 sequence (DNA): TGTGCCAGCACCCCCGTTCTTGCGGGAGTAGGAAATGAGCAGTTCTTC.

The chain carries TRBV28 and TRBJ2-7, with TRBD2 matching over 10 bases. The CDR3 is made up of 18 amino acids. Losses at the gene ends were 5 bases for V and 4 bases for J; bases not matched to a gene: 17. Germline loops: CDR1 MDHEN, CDR2 SYDVKM. As DNA, the CDR3 is TGTGCCAGCAGTCCTATCGTGCTAGCGGGAGAAGTCGGGTACGAGCAGTACTTC. Translated: CASSPIVLAGEVGYEQYF.